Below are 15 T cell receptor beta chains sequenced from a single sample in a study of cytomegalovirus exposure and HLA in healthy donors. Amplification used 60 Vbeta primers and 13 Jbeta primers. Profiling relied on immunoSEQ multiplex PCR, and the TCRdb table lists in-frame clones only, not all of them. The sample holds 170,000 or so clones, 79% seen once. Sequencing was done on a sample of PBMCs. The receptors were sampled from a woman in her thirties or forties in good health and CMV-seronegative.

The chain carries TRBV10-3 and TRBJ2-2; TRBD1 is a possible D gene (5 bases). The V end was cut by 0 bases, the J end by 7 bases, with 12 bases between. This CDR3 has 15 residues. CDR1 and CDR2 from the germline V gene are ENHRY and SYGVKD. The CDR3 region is CAISESTQGVGELFF. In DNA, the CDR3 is TGTGCCATCAGTGAGTCCACTCAGGGTGTCGGGGAGCTGTTTTTT.

Here the CDR3 reads CAISDSSGRGSNYGYTF. The CDR3 nucleotides read TGTGCCATCAGTGATTCTTCGGGGCGGGGAAGTAACTATGGCTACACCTTC. The chain recombines TRBV10-3 with TRBJ1-2, with D perhaps matching TRBD1 (5 bases). The V end was cut by 3 bases, the J end by 1 base, with 18 bases between. Germline assignment: CDR1 ENHRY and CDR2 SYGVKD. This CDR3 has 17 residues.

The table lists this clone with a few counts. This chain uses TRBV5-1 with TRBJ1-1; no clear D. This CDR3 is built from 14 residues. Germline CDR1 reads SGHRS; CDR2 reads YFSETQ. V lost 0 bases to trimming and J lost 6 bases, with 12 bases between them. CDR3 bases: TGCGCCAGCAGCTTGGGATACGTTAGCGCTGAAGCTTTCTTT. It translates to CASSLGYVSAEAFF.

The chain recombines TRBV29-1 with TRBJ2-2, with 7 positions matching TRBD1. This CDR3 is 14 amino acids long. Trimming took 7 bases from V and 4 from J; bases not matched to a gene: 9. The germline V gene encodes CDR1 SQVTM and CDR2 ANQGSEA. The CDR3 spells CSAQLGGFTGELFF. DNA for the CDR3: TGCAGCGCTCAATTAGGGGGCTTCACCGGGGAGCTGTTTTTT.

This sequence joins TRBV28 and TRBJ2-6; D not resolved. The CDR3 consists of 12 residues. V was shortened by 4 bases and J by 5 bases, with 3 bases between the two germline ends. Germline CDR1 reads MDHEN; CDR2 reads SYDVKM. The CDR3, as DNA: TGTGCCAGCAGTTCGTGGGCCAACGTCCTGACTTTC. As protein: CASSSWANVLTF.

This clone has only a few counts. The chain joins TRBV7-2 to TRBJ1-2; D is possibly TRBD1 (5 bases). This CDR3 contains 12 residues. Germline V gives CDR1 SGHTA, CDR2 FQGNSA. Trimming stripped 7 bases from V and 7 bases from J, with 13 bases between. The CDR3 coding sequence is TGTGCCAGCACCCACGGGACTTCTGGCTACACCTTC. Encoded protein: CASTHGTSGYTF.

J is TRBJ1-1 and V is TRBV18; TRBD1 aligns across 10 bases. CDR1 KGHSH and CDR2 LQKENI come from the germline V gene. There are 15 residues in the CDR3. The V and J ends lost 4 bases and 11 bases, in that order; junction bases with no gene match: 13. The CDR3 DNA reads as TGTGCCAGCTCACAGGACAGGGGGACATTGTCTGCCGCTTTCTTT. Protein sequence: CASSQDRGTLSAAFF.

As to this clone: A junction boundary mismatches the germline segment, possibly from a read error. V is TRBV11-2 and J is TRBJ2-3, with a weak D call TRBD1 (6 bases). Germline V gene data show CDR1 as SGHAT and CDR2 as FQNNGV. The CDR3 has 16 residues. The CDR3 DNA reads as TGTGCCAGCAGCCTAGCCCCTTTACAGGGCACGGATACGCAGTATTTT. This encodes CASSLAPLQGTDTQYF.

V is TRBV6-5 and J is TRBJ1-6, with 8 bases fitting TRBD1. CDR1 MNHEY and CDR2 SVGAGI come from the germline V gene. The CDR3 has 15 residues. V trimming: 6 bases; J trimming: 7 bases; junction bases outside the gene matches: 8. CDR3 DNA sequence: TGTGCCAGCAGGAGACAGGGGACGGGGAATTCACCCCTCCACTTT. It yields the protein CASRRQGTGNSPLHF.

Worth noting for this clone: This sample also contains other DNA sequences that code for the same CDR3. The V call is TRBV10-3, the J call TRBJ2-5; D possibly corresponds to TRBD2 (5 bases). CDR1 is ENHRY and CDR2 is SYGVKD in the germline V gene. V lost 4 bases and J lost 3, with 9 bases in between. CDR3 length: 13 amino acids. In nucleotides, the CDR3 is TGTGCCATCAGTGTTGAGGGTAAAGAGACCCAGTACTTC. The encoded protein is CAISVEGKETQYF.

CDR3 sequence (DNA): TGTGCCAGTAGTCCCATTCGACAGGGGAAAAGGCAAGAGACCCAGTACTTC. This gives the protein CASSPIRQGKRQETQYF. J is TRBJ2-5 and V is TRBV19; the match to TRBD1 covers 8 bases. V was clipped by 5 bases and J by 2 bases; unmatched bases: 13. The germline gives CDR1 LNHDA, CDR2 SQIVND (reference sequence). This CDR3 has 17 amino acids.

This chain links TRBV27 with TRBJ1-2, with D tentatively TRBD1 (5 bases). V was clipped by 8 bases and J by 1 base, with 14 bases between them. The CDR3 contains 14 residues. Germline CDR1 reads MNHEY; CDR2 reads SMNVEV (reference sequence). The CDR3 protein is CASSQGSGNYGYTF. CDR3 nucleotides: TGTGCCAGCTCCCAGGGCTCGGGTAACTATGGCTACACCTTC.

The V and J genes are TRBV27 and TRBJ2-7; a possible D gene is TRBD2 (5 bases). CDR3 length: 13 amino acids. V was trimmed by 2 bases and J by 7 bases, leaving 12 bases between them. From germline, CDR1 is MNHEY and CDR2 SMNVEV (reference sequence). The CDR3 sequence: CASSLSSRGEQYF. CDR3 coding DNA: TGTGCCAGCAGTTTAAGTTCCAGAGGGGAGCAGTACTTC.

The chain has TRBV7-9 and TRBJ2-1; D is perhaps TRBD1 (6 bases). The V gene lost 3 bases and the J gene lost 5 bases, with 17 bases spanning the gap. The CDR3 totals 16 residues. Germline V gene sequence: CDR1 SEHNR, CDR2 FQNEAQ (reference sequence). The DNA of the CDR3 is TGTGCCAGCAGCTTTCGACCGGGGACAAAAAACAATGAGCAGTTCTTC. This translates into CASSFRPGTKNNEQFF.

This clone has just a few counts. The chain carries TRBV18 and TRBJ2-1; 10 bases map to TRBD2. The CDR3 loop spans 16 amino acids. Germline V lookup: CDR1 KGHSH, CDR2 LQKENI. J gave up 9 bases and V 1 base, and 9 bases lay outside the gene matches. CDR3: CASSPRQRGGRGEQFF. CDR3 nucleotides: TGTGCCAGCTCACCACGCCAGCGGGGGGGCCGTGGTGAGCAGTTCTTC.